The entry below describes one T cell receptor beta chain. Antigen: not known. This sample was taken from a study of T-cell reconstitution after alpha-beta-depleted transplantation in children. Whole-study findings and limits: It was newly produced T cells that mostly accounted for T-cell counts and diversity one year after transplant. Reportedly, alpha-beta T cells present about two months post-transplant originated from several hundred expanded clones of graft origin. From surviving recipient T cells and thymic progenitors came the high day-60 TCRbeta diversity observed in some patients.

It was with unique molecular identifiers that the TCRbeta library was prepared. MiXCR, run by TCRdb on the PCR reads, gives a single entry per CDR3 protein. This sample yields around 800,000 distinct CDR3 sequences, of which about 16% are seen a single time; 5% belongs to the top ten. After removal of 3 bases from V and 11 bases from J, the junction contained 10 bases not matched to a gene. The CDR3 totals 16 residues. Germline CDR1 SGDLS, CDR2 YYNGEE. Specimen: PBMCs, mostly from graft donor cells, collected 360 days after TCRalphabeta/CD19-depleted stem cell transplant. This rearrangement joins TRBV9 to TRBJ2-1; 14 bases line up with TRBD2. The sequence came from a male patient between 10 and 17 years old who had a stem cell transplant for acute lymphoblastic leukemia, so the T cells may come from the graft donor. Here the CDR3 reads CASSARLAGGSNQQFF. The CDR3 nucleotides read TGTGCCAGCAGCGCGAGACTAGCGGGAGGGAGTAATCAGCAGTTCTTC.